This T cell receptor (beta chain) was recovered during a study of shared clonotypes between healthy human individuals. Study-wide results and caveats: The genetic and exposure-history diversity represented was limited by few donors.

V trimming: 10 bases; J trimming: 2 bases; junction bases outside the gene matches: 6. The CDR3 covers 14 residues. The germline gives CDR1 ENHRY, CDR2 SYGVKD. In regard to this clone: No antigen is known for it.

The data were produced by immunoSEQ multiplex PCR, yet TCRdb's version contains in-frame clones alone and is incomplete. The sample shows about 470,000 clones, roughly 77% of them seen only once. This TCR was recovered from a woman aged 35 to 49 in good health. Some clones in this sample may be carry-over from other donors' samples. The chain combines TRBV10-3 with TRBJ2-3; 10 bases are shared with TRBD2. The sequencing sample was made of PBMCs. This CDR3 reads CATGLAETTDTQYF. The CDR3 bases are TGTGCCACCGGACTAGCGGAGACCACAGATACGCAGTATTTT.